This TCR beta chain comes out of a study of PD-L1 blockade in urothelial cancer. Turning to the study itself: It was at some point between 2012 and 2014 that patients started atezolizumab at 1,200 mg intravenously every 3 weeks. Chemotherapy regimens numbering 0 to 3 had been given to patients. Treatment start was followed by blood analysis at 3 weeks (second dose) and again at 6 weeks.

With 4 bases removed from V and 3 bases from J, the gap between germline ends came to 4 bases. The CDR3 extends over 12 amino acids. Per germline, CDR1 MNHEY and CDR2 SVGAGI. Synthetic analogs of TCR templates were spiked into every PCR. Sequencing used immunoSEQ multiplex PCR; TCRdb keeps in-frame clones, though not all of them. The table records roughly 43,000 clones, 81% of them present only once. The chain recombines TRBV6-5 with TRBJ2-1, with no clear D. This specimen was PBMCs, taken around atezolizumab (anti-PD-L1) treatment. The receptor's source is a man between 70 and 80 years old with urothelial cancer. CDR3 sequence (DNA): TGTGCCAGCAGTTCCAACTACAATGAGCAGTTCTTC. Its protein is CASSSNYNEQFF.